The 24 T cell receptor beta chains reported below all come from one sample, sequenced in a study of cytomegalovirus exposure and HLA in healthy donors. PCR amplification relied on 60 Vbeta primers (plus 13 Jbeta primers). Measured with immunoSEQ multiplex PCR; TCRdb has only the in-frame clones, and not every one. The sample consists of 100,000 to 150,000 clones, over 65% of them appearing once. Sequencing input: PBMCs. All receptors come from a man in his thirties or forties in good health and CMV-seronegative.

This chain links TRBV25-1 with TRBJ1-1; TRBD1 matches 9 bases. The trim removed 2 bases at V and 5 bases at J, leaving 6 bases unmatched. Germline CDR1 MGHDK, CDR2 SYGVNS. CDR3 length: 15 amino acids. DNA for the CDR3: TGTGCCAGCAGTGAAACTGGACAGGGGAGGACTGAAGCTTTCTTT. It codes for CASSETGQGRTEAFF.

This chain links TRBV5-6 with TRBJ1-3; D remains ambiguous. The V gene's germline CDR1 is SGHDT and CDR2 YYEEEE. V lost 0 bases, J lost 2 bases, and 9 bases lay in between. This CDR3 comprises 15 residues. CDR3 DNA: TGTGCCAGCAGCTTGGCAGATTTTCCTGGAAACACCATATATTTT. It specifies CASSLADFPGNTIYF. Variable domain in full (rest from reference TRBV5-6 and TRBJ1-3): DAGVTQSPTHLIKTRGQQVTLRCSPKSGHDTVSWYQQALGQGPQFIFQYYEEEERQRGNFPDRFSGHQFPNYSSELNVNALLLGDSALYLCASSLADFPGNTIYFGEGSWLTVV.

V gene TRBV6-1 combines with J gene TRBJ2-7; TRBD1 matches at 11 bases. The CDR3 loop spans 15 amino acids. V gave up 8 bases and J gave up 6 bases; unmatched junction bases: 12. From germline, CDR1 is MNHNS and CDR2 SASEGT. CDR3 sequence (DNA): TGTGCCAGCTGGGCGGTAGGGACAGGGGGGCGCGAGCAGTACTTC. This sequence encodes CASWAVGTGGREQYF.

The chain employs TRBV21-1 and TRBJ1-2; the listed D gene, TRBD1, was not tested against the DNA. TRBV21-1 corresponds to a pseudogene. The CDR3 contains 15 residues. For the CDR3, the DNA is TGTGCCAGCAGCAGGGACAGGGTTACAAACTATGGCTACACCTTC. Translating it yields CASSRDRVTNYGYTF.

The sample holds a few counts of this clone. The chain is built from TRBV15 and TRBJ2-7, with D possibly being TRBD2 (5 bases). V lost 4 bases to trimming and J lost 2 bases, with 18 bases between them. CDR3 size: 16 residues. Germline V gene data show CDR1 as LNHNV and CDR2 as YYDKDF (reference sequence). The CDR3 coding sequence is TGTGCCACCAGCAAGAGAGGACTGCGACCCACCTACGAGCAGTACTTC. Translated, it gives CATSKRGLRPTYEQYF. Full variable domain (missing parts from reference TRBV15 and TRBJ2-7): DAMVIQNPRYQVTQFGKPVTLSCSQTLNHNVMYWYQQKSSQAPKLLFHYYDKDFNNEADTPDNFQSRRPNTSFCFLDIRSPGLGDTAMYLCATSKRGLRPTYEQYFGPGTRLTVT.

The chain combines TRBV27 with TRBJ1-3; D may be TRBD1 (6 bases). CDR1 MNHEY and CDR2 SMNVEV come from the germline V gene (reference sequence). This CDR3 spans 16 amino acids. The ends were cut back, 4 bases at V and 2 bases at J, with 15 bases in the middle. CDR3 residues: CASSSGHLRTGNTIYF. The DNA for the CDR3 is TGTGCCAGCAGTTCGGGACACCTAAGGACTGGAAACACCATATATTTT.

J is TRBJ1-2 and V is TRBV28; possible D gene TRBD1, 5 bases. V was cut by 5 bases and J by 10 bases, with 17 bases left in between. The CDR3 is 13 residues long. In germline, CDR1 is MDHEN, CDR2 SYDVKM. CDR3 coding DNA: TGTGCCAGCAGTACCACCCCCGGGACTTCCTACACCTTC. Amino acid sequence: CASSTTPGTSYTF.

This chain uses TRBV30 with TRBJ2-7; no definite D call. The V end was cut by 3 bases, the J end by 2 bases, with 8 bases between. There are 12 residues in the CDR3. CDR1 GTSNPN and CDR2 SVGIG come from the germline V gene (reference sequence). The chain's CDR3 is CAWRKQTYEQYF. DNA for the CDR3: TGTGCCTGGAGGAAACAGACCTACGAGCAGTACTTC.

The CDR3 sequence: CASRRSATNEKLFF. Written as DNA, the CDR3 is TGTGCCAGCAGGCGGTCAGCAACTAATGAAAAACTGTTTTTT. V and J are TRBV6-5 and TRBJ1-4, with unresolved D. The CDR3 extends over 14 amino acids. The germline V gene has CDR1 MNHEY and CDR2 SVGAGI. V gave up 6 bases and J gave up 0 bases, with 8 bases separating them.

The V call is TRBV28, the J call TRBJ1-3, with a possible D match to TRBD1 (5 bases). V lost 8 bases and J lost 4, with 15 bases in between. The CDR3 runs to 14 residues. Germline V gene sequence: CDR1 MDHEN, CDR2 SYDVKM. The CDR3 DNA is TGTGCCAGCCGGAGCCAGGGCTCCGGAAACACCATATATTTT. Its protein is CASRSQGSGNTIYF.

The chain employs TRBV6-5 and TRBJ2-4; TRBD1 is a possible D gene (6 bases). Per germline, CDR1 MNHEY and CDR2 SVGAGI. CDR3 size: 14 residues. V was cut by 6 bases and J by 0 bases, with 9 bases left in between. The CDR3 DNA sequence: TGTGCCAGCAGACACAGGGTAGCCAAAAACATTCAGTACTTC. Its translation is CASRHRVAKNIQYF.

The chain couples TRBV7-8 to TRBJ2-1, with 11 bases lining up with TRBD2. The V and J ends lost 1 base and 6 bases, in that order; junction bases with no gene match: 5. Germline loops: CDR1 SGHVS, CDR2 FQNEAQ. The CDR3 is made up of 16 amino acids. The CDR3: CASSLVASGGLNEQFF. In DNA, the CDR3 is TGTGCCAGCAGCTTAGTGGCTAGCGGGGGGCTCAATGAGCAGTTCTTC.

This chain uses TRBV11-2 with TRBJ2-1, with TRBD1 as a possible D gene (6 bases). Germline-derived CDR1 and CDR2 are SGHAT and FQNNGV. CDR3 length: 15 amino acids. V lost 1 base and J 8 bases, leaving 15 bases between the germline ends. The CDR3 DNA reads TGTGCCAGCAGCTTAGGAGGCAGGGGTTTTTATGAGCAGTTCTTC. Its protein product is CASSLGGRGFYEQFF.

V usage is TRBV27 and J usage is TRBJ1-1; TRBD1 agrees at 7 bases. CDR3 length: 14 amino acids. Germline V CDR1 and CDR2: MNHEY, SMNVEV (reference sequence). V lost 3 bases, J lost 5 bases, and 6 bases stayed unmatched. The CDR3: CASSLAGGFTEAFF. The CDR3 DNA follows: TGTGCCAGCAGTTTGGCAGGGGGTTTTACTGAAGCTTTCTTT.

This chain links TRBV15 with TRBJ2-2, with 11 nucleotides matching TRBD2. The germline V gene encodes CDR1 LNHNV and CDR2 YYDKDF (reference sequence). With 2 bases clipped from V and 5 bases from J, the junction kept 4 bases outside the gene matches. The CDR3 is 16 amino acids. The CDR3 DNA follows: TGTGCCACCAGCAGAAGACTAGCGGGATCTACCGGGGAGCTGTTTTTT. As protein: CATSRRLAGSTGELFF. Drawing the rest from reference TRBV15 and TRBJ2-2, the complete variable domain is DAMVIQNPRYQVTQFGKPVTLSCSQTLNHNVMYWYQQKSSQAPKLLFHYYDKDFNNEADTPDNFQSRRPNTSFCFLDIRSPGLGDTAMYLCATSRRLAGSTGELFFGEGSRLTVL.

This chain connects TRBV5-4 to TRBJ2-5; no clear D gene. CDR3 length: 13 amino acids. V was clipped by 0 bases and J by 1 base, with 4 bases between them. The germline V gene encodes CDR1 SGHNT and CDR2 YYREEE (reference sequence). The CDR3: CASSLESQETQYF. CDR3 nucleotides: TGTGCCAGCAGCTTGGAGAGCCAAGAGACCCAGTACTTC.

The V call is TRBV28, the J call TRBJ2-3; 9 bases are a match to TRBD2. CDR1 is MDHEN and CDR2 is SYDVKM in the germline V gene. This CDR3 region has 17 residues. With V trimmed by 1 base and J by 1 base, 6 bases remained unmatched. The DNA for the CDR3 is TGTGCCAGCAGTTTATCGGCGGGAGGGCCTGGCACAGATACGCAGTATTTT. It is translated as CASSLSAGGPGTDTQYF.

The chain recombines TRBV5-1 with TRBJ2-1, with 7 bases matching TRBD2. The germline V gene encodes CDR1 SGHRS and CDR2 YFSETQ. CDR3 length: 15 residues. With 2 bases clipped from V and 1 base from J, the junction kept 3 bases outside the gene matches. CDR3 bases: TGCGCCAGCAGCTTTGGGGGGGGATCCTACAATGAGCAGTTCTTC. This encodes CASSFGGGSYNEQFF.

This clone was detected once. This chain connects TRBV7-6 to TRBJ2-7; D is unresolved. The CDR3 sequence is 14 residues long. Trimming cost V 5 bases and J 0 bases, with 11 bases left between them. The V gene's germline CDR1 is SGHVS and CDR2 FNYEAQ. CDR3 sequence (DNA): TGTGCCAGCAGCCAGAACGTAGCCTCCTACGAGCAGTACTTC. This gives the protein CASSQNVASYEQYF.

V is TRBV9 and J is TRBJ1-4; D is ambiguous. Germline CDR1 reads SGDLS; CDR2 reads YYNGEE. Trimming removed 4 bases at V and 7 bases at J, with 14 bases between. The CDR3 consists of 14 residues. The DNA for the CDR3 is TGTGCCAGCAGCTCCTCCCCGGTGGTTGAAAAACTGTTTTTT. It translates to CASSSSPVVEKLFF.

J is TRBJ1-1 and V is TRBV6-6; no clear D. Germline CDR1 reads MNHNY; CDR2 reads SVGAGI (reference sequence). The CDR3 runs to 11 residues. Trimming took off 2 bases at V and 6 bases at J, with 4 bases between the two ends. The CDR3 is CASSYGAEAFF. DNA for the CDR3: TGTGCCAGCAGTTACGGAGCTGAAGCTTTCTTT.

The chain uses TRBV7-9 and TRBJ2-1; 12 nucleotides align to TRBD1. The CDR3 extends over 17 amino acids. CDR1 SEHNR and CDR2 FQNEAQ come from the germline V gene (reference sequence). V lost 5 bases to trimming and J lost 6 bases; unmatched junction nucleotides: 11. This CDR3 is CASSPGTGGLGVNEQFF. CDR3 DNA: TGTGCCAGCAGCCCAGGGACAGGGGGCCTTGGGGTCAATGAGCAGTTCTTC.

As regards this clone: This CDR3 is also generated by other DNA sequences in the sample. The chain joins TRBV6-4 to TRBJ2-3; 11 nucleotides line up with TRBD2. Per germline, CDR1 MRHNA and CDR2 SNTAGT. The CDR3 contains 15 residues. Trimming cost V 6 bases and J 2 bases; bases outside gene matches: 4. The chain's CDR3 is CASSDSGGATDTQYF. CDR3 in DNA: TGTGCCAGCAGCGATAGCGGGGGGGCCACAGATACGCAGTATTTT.

This clone was found a few times. V usage is TRBV4-2 and J usage is TRBJ2-4; D is unresolved. This CDR3 has 14 residues. Germline V CDR1 and CDR2: LGHNA, YNFKEQ. V gave up 0 bases and J gave up 6 bases, with 9 bases separating them. DNA of the CDR3: TGTGCCAGCAGCCAAGATCTACTATTAAACATTCAGTACTTC. Protein product: CASSQDLLLNIQYF.